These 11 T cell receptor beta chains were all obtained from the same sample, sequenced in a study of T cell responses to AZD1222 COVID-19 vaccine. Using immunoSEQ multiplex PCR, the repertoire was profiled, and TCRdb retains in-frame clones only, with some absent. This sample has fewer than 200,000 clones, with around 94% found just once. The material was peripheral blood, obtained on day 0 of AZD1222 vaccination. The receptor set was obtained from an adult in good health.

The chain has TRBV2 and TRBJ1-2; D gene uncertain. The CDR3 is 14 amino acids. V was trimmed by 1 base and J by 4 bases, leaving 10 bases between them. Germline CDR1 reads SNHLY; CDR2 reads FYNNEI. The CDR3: CASSEDRTIYGYTF. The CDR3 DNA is TGTGCCAGCAGTGAAGACAGAACAATCTATGGCTACACCTTC.

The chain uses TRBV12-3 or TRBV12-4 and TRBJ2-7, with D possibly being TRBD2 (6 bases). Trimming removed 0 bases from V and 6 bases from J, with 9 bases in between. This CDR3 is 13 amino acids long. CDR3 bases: TGTGCCAGCAGTTTAGCCGGGGGAGGCGAGCAGTACGTC. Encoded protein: CASSLAGGGEQYV.

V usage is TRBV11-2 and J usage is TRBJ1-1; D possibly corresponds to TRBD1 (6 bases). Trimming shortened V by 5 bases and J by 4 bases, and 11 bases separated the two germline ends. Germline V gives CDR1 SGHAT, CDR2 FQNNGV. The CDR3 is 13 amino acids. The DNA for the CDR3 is TGTGCCAGCAGCATGGACAGCTTCACTGAAGCTTTCTTT. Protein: CASSMDSFTEAFF.

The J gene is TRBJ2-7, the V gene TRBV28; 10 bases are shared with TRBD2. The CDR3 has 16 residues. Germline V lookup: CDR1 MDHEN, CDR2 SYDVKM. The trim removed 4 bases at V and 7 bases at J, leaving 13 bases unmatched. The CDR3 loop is CASSSSELAGGREQYF. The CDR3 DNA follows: TGTGCCAGCAGTTCATCCGAGTTAGCGGGAGGCAGGGAGCAGTACTTC.

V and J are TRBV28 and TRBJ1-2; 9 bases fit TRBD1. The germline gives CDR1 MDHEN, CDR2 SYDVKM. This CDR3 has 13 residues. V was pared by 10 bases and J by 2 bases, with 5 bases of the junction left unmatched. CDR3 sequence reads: CATGTGLNYGYTF. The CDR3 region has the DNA TGTGCCACCGGGACAGGGCTGAACTATGGCTACACCTTC.

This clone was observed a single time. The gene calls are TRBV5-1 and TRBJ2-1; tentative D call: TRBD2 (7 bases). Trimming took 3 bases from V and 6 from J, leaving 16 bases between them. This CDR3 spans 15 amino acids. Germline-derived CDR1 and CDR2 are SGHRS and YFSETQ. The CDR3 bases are TGCGCCAGCAGCTCGATAACTAGGGGGGGCAATGAGCAGTTCTTC. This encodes CASSSITRGGNEQFF.

The CDR3, as DNA: TGTGCCAGCAGCTTAGGTCCGCGTATCGGACTAGCGGGAGGGCCTTTCTACAATGAGCAGTTCTTC. Translating gives CASSLGPRIGLAGGPFYNEQFF. The chain uses TRBV7-7 and TRBJ2-1; 15 positions agree with TRBD2. Germline V gene lookup returns CDR1 SSHAT and CDR2 FNYEAQ (reference sequence). This CDR3 has 22 residues. V lost 1 base and J lost 3; bases outside the gene matches: 16.

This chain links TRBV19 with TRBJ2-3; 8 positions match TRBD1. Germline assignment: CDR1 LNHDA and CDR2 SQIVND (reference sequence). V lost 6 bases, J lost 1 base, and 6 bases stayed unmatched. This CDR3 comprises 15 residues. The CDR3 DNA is TGTGCCAGTAGCGGACTACAGGGGGGCACAGATACGCAGTATTTT. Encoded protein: CASSGLQGGTDTQYF.

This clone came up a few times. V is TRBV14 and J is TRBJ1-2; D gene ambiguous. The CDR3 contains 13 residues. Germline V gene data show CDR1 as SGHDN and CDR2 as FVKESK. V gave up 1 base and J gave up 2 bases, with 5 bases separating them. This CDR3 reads CASSQVGNYGYTF. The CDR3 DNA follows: TGTGCCAGCAGCCAAGTGGGAAACTATGGCTACACCTTC.

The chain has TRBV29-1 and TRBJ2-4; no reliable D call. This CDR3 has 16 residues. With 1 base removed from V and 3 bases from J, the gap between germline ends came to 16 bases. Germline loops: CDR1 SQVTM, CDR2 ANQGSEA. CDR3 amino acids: CSVEGDHQDNKNIQYF. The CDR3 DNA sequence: TGCAGCGTTGAAGGAGATCACCAAGACAACAAAAACATTCAGTACTTC.

CDR3 sequence: CASSSGQLYEQYF. For the CDR3, the DNA is TGTGCCAGCTCATCGGGACAGTTATACGAGCAGTACTTC. The V and J genes are TRBV18 and TRBJ2-7; 7 nucleotides align to TRBD1. V was clipped by 5 bases and J by 4 bases; unmatched bases: 5. CDR3 length: 13 amino acids. Germline V gene lookup returns CDR1 KGHSH and CDR2 LQKENI.